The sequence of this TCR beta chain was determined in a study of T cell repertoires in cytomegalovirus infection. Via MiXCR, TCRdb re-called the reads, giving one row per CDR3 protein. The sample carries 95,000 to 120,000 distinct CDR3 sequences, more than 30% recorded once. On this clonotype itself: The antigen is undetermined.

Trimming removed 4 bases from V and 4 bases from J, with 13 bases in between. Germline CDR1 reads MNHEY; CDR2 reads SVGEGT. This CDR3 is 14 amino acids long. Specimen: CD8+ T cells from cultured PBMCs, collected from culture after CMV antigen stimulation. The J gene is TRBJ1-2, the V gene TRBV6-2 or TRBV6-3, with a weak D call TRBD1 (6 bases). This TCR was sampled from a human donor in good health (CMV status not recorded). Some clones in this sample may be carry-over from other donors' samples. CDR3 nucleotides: TGTGCCAGCAGTTTCGGGACAATAGGCTATGGCTACACCTTC. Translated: CASSFGTIGYGYTF.